This T cell receptor beta chain was sequenced in a study of T cells after yellow fever vaccination. At the level of the study: Fractions of low cell number were prepared using SMART-Seq v4 Ultra Low Input.

The V end was cut by 0 bases, the J end by 4 bases, with 16 bases between. CDR1 and CDR2 from the germline V gene are SGHVS and FQNEAQ. The CDR3 totals 16 residues. About this clonotype: What it recognizes is unknown.

Making TCR cDNA involved 5'RACE template switching, which added UMIs and a universal primer site. TCRdb reprocessed the 5' RACE reads via MiXCR and lists one record per CDR3 protein. In the table there are about 210,000 distinct CDR3 sequences, 5.5% to 8.5% of which are singletons. Findings and limits, study-wide: Most primary-vaccination clones reappeared after the booster (just under 98% CD4, approximately 88% CD8).

Sequences were derived from CD4+ T cells sorted from PBMCs, sampled on the day of the yellow fever booster vaccination. V is TRBV7-8 and J is TRBJ2-7, with D possibly being TRBD1 (5 bases). This TCR was recovered from a man aged 30 to 45 who received the YFV17D yellow fever vaccine. The CDR3: CASSLAIRPQGYEQYF. The CDR3 bases are TGTGCCAGCAGCTTAGCAATCCGACCCCAGGGTTACGAGCAGTACTTC.